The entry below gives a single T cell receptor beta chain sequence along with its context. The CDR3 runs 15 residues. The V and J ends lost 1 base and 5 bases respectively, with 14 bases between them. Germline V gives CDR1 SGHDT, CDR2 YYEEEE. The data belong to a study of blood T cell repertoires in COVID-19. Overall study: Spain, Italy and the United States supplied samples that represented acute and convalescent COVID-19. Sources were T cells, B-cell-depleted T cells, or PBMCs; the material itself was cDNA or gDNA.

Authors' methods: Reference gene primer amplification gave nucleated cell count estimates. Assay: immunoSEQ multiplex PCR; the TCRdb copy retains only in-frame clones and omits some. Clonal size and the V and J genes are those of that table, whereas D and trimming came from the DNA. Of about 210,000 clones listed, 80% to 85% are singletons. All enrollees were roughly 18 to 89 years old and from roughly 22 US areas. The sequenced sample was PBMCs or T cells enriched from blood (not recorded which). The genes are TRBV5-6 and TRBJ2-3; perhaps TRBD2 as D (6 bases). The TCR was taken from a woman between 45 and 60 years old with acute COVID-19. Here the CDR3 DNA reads TGTGCCAGCAGCTTGTACACGGGAGTGATAGATACGCAGTATTTT. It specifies CASSLYTGVIDTQYF.